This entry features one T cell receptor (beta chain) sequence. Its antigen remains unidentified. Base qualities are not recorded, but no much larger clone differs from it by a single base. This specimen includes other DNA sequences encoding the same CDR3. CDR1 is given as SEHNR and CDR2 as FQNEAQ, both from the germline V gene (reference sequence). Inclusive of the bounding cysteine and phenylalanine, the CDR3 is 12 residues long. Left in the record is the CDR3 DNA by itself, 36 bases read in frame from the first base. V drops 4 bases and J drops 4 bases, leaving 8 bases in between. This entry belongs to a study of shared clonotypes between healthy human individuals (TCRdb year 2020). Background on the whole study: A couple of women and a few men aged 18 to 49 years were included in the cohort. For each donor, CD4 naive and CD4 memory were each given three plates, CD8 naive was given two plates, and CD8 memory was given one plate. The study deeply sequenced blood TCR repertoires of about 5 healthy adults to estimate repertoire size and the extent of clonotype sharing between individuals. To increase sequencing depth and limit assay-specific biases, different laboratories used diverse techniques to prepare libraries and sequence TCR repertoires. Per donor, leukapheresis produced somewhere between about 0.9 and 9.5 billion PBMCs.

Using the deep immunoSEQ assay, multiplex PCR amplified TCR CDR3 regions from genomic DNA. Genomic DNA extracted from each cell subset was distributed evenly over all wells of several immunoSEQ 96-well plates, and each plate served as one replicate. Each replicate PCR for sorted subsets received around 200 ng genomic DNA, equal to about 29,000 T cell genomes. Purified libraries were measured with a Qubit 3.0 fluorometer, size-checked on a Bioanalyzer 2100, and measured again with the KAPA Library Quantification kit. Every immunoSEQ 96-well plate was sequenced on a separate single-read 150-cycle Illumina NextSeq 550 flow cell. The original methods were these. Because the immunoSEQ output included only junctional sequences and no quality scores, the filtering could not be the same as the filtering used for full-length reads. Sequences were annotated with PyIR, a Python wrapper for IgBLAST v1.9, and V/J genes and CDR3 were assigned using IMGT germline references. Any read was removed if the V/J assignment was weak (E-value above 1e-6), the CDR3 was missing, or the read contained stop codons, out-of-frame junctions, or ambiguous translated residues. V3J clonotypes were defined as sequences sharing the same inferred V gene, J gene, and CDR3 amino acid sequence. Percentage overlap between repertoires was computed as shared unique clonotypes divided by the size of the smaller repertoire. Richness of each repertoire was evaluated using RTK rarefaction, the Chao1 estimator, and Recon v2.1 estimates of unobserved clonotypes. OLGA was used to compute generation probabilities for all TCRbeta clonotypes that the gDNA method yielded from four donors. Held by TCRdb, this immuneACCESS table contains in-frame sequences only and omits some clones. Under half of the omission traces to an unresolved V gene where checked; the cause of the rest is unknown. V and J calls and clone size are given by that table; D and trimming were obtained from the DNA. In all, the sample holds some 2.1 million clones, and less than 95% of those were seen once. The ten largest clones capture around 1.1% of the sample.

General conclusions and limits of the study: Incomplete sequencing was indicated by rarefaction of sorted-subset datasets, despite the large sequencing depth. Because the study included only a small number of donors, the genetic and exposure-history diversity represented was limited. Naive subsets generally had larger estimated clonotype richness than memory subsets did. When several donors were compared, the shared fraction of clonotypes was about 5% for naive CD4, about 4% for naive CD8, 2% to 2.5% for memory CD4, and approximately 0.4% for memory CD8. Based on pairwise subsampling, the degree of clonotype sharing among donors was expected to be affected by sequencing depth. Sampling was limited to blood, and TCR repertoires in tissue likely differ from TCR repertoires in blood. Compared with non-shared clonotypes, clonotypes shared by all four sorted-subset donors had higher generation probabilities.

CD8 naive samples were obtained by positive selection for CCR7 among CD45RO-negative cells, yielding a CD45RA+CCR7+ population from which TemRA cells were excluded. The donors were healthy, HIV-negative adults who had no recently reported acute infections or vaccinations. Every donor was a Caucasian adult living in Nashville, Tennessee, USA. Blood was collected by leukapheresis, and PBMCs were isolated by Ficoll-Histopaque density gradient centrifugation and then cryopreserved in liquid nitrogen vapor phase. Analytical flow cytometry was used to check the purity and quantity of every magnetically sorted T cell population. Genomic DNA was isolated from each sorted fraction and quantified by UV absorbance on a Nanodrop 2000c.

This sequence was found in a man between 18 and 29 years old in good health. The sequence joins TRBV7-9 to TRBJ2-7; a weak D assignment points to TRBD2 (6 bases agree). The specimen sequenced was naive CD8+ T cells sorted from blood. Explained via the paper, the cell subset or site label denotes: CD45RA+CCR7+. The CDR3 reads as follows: CASSSGRYEQYF. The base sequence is TGTGCCAGCAGCTCGGGGAGGTACGAGCAGTACTTC.